The present T cell receptor beta chain was sequenced within a study of blood T cell repertoires in COVID-19. Study summary: Italy, Spain and the United States were the sources of the convalescent and acute COVID-19 samples. PBMCs, B-cell-depleted T cells, or T cells were the source of the cDNA or gDNA that made up the material.

In the original processing: Reference gene primer amplification gave nucleated cell count estimates. TCRdb's copy holds only in-frame clones and misses some; the assay was immunoSEQ multiplex PCR. That table furnishes V, J and clone size, whereas the DNA furnished D and trimming. Among about 60,000 clones listed, approximately 86% were seen once. Germline loops: CDR1 SGDLS, CDR2 YYNGEE. Between the trimmed V and J ends, which lost 0 bases and 4 bases, there was a span of 14 bases. The CDR3 spans 17 residues. Sequenced input: peripheral blood. This chain connects TRBV9 to TRBJ2-6; D remains unclear. The sequence was collected from a woman of 80 years or more with active COVID-19. CDR3 amino acids: CASSVESDWPGANVLTF. The CDR3 DNA sequence: TGTGCCAGCAGCGTAGAATCAGATTGGCCCGGGGCCAACGTCCTGACTTTC.